This T cell receptor beta chain was retrieved from a study of cytomegalovirus exposure and HLA in healthy donors. Overall study results and limits: Common viral pathogens seemed to be connected with several of the most significant clusters, according to a later analysis. The classifier reportedly diagnosed cytomegalovirus status with high specificity and sensitivity.

The germline gives CDR1 SGHTA, CDR2 FQGNSA. CDR3 length: 13 residues. PCR primers comprised 60 Vbeta and 13 Jbeta primers. Assay: immunoSEQ multiplex PCR; the TCRdb copy retains only in-frame clones and omits some. The sample gives 150,000 to 200,000 clones, roughly three quarters of which show up once; under 3% is in the top ten. Of note for this clone: What it binds is not known. An end of the junction does not agree with germline; a read error may underlie this.

The sequencing input was PBMCs. The chain links TRBV7-2 to TRBJ2-3, with 9 bases that match TRBD2. The TCR comes from a woman aged 25 to 39 in good health and CMV-seropositive. The CDR3 sequence: CASSSVEMVAGDF. The CDR3 DNA reads as TGTGCCAGCAGCTCCGTTGAGATGGTAGCGGGGGACTTT.